This TCR beta chain appears in the sequencing data of a study of blood T cell repertoires in COVID-19. Those who participated ranged in age from roughly 18 to 90 years and resided in about two dozen US areas. The CDR3 runs 17 residues. Germline CDR1 MGHRA, CDR2 YSYEKL. Trimming cost V 3 bases and J 1 base, with 16 bases left between them. In the source study's methods: Amplification from reference gene primers served as the basis for estimated nucleated cell counts. Only in-frame clones appear in the TCRdb table, and some are missing; sequencing was by immunoSEQ multiplex PCR. For V, J and clone size, that table is used; D and trimming come from the DNA. This table has about 250,000 clones, 88% appearing once.

The rearrangement uses TRBV4-1 and TRBJ1-5, with a tentative D call TRBD1 (6 bases). The sequence was obtained from a woman in her thirties or forties who had been exposed to COVID-19. The sequencing sample was made of PBMCs or T cells enriched from blood (not recorded which). CDR3: CASSHDFGTSSNQPQHF. DNA of the CDR3: TGCGCCAGCAGCCATGACTTCGGGACATCCAGCAATCAGCCCCAGCATTTT.